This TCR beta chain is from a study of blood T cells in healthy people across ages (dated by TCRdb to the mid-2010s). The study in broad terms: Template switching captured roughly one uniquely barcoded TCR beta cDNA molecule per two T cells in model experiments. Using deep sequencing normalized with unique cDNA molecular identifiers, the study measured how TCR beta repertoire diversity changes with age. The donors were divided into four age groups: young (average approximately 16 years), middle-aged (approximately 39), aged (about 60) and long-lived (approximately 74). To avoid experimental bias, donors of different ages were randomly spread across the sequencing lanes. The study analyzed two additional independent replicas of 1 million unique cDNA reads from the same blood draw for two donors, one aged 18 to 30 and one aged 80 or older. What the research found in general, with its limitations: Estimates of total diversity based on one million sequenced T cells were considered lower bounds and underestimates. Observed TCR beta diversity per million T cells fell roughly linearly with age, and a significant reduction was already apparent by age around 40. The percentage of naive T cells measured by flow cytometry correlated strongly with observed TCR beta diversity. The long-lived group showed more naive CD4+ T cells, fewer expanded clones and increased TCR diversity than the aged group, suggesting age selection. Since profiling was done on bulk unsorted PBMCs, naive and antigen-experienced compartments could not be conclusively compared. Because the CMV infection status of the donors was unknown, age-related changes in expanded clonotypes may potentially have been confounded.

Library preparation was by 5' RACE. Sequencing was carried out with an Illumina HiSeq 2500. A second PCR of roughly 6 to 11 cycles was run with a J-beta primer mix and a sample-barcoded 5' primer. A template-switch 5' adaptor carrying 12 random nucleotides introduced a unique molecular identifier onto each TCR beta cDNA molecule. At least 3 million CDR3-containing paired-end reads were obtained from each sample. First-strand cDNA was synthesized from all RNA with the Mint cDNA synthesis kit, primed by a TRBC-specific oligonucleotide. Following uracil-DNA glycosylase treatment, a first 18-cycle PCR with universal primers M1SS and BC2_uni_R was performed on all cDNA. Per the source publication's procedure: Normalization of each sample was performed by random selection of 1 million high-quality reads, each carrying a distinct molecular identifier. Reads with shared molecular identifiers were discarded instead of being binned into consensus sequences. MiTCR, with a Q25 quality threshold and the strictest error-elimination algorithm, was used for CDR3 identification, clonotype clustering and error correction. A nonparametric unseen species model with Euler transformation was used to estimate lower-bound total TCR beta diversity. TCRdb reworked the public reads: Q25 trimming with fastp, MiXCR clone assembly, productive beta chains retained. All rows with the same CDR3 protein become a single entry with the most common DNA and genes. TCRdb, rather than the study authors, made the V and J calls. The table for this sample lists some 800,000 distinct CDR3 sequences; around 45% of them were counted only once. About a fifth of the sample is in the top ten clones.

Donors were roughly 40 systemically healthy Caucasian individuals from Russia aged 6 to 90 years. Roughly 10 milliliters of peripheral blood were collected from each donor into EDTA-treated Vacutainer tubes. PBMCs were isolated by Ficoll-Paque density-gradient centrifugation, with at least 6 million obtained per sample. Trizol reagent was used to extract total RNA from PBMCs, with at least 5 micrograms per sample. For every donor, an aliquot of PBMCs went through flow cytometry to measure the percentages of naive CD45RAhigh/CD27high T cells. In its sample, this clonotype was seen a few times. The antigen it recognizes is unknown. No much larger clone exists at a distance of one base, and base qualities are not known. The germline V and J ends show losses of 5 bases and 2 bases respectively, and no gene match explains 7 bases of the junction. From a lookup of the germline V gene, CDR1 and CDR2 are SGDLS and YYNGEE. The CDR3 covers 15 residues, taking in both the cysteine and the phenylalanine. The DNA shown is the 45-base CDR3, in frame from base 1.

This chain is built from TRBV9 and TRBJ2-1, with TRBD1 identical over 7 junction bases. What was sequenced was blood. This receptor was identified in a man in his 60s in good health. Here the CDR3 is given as CASSRTGATYNEQFF. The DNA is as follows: TGTGCCAGCAGTCGGACAGGCGCTACCTACAATGAGCAGTTCTTC. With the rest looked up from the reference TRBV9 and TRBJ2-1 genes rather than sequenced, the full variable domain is DSGVTQTPKHLITATGQRVTLRCSPRSGDLSVYWYQQSLDQGLQFLIQYYNGEERAKGNILERFSAQQFPDLHSELNLSSLELGDSALYFCASSRTGATYNEQFFGPGTRLTVL.